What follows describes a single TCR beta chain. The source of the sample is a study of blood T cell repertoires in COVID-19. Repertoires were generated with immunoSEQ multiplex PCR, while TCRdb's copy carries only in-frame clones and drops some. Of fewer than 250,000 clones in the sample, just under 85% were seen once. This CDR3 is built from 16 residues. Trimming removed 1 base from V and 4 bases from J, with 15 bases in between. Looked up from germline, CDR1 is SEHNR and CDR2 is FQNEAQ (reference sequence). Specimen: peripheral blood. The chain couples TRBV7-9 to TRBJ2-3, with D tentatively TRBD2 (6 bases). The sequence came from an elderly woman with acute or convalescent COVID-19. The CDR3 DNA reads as TGTGCCAGCAGCTTAGGTGCGCGGTCGGGGGCAGATACGCAGTATTTT. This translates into CASSLGARSGADTQYF.